Described below is a single T cell receptor beta chain sequence and its context. What it binds is not known. Method: immunoSEQ multiplex PCR; TCRdb's copy keeps in-frame clones and lacks some. The sample holds about 110,000 clones; 88% are singletons and the top ten take around 2.1%. Germline V gives CDR1 SGHDN, CDR2 FVKESK. The CDR3 spans 18 residues. The V end lost 0 bases, the J end lost 0 bases, and 14 bases lay between the germline ends. The data belong to a study of cytomegalovirus exposure and HLA in healthy donors. The study, taken as a whole, reports: Most TCR sequences were rare, but some public TCRs occurred in many donors. TCR beta chains numbering some 150 were designated cytomegalovirus-associated. It was reportedly the case that the classifier diagnosed cytomegalovirus status with high specificity and sensitivity.

The donors were in the approximately 130-subject validation cohort, distinct from the roughly 700-subject first cohort. The genes are TRBV14 and TRBJ2-2; the D is unclear. This receptor was taken from a woman between 18 and 29 years old in good health and CMV-seronegative. The sequencing input was PBMCs. The DNA of the CDR3 is TGTGCCAGCAGCCAAGATGGTTTGGAGCAGCCGAACACCGGGGAGCTGTTTTTT. Translating gives CASSQDGLEQPNTGELFF.